Shown below are 18 T cell receptor beta chains from a single sample sequenced in a study of T cell responses to AZD1222 COVID-19 vaccine. The assay was immunoSEQ multiplex PCR, and TCRdb's table has in-frame clones only and misses some. Of more than 50,000 clones listed, 79% are singletons. The material was peripheral blood, obtained on day 0 of MenACWY control vaccination. The source of these receptors is an adult in good health.

This chain connects TRBV14 to TRBJ2-2, with 10 bases aligning to TRBD2. The V and J ends lost 0 bases and 2 bases, in that order; junction bases with no gene match: 6. CDR3 length: 18 amino acids. Germline CDR1 SGHDN, CDR2 FVKESK. Written as DNA, the CDR3 is TGTGCCAGCAGCCAAGAGTCTAGCGGGGGCCTTAACACCGGGGAGCTGTTTTTT. Residues: CASSQESSGGLNTGELFF.

V gene TRBV6-1 combines with J gene TRBJ1-5, with D hard to call. The CDR3 runs 16 residues. The V gene lost 2 bases and the J gene lost 0 bases, with 11 bases spanning the gap. The germline V gene encodes CDR1 MNHNS and CDR2 SASEGT. CDR3 nucleotides: TGTGCCAGCAGTGAATTCCGTACCAATAGCAATCAGCCCCAGCATTTT. Its translation: CASSEFRTNSNQPQHF.

This clone showed up just once. V is TRBV2 and J is TRBJ2-5, with D unresolved. The CDR3 has 11 amino acids. Looked up from germline, CDR1 is SNHLY and CDR2 is FYNNEI. V lost 6 bases and J 0 bases, leaving 2 bases between the germline ends. CDR3 sequence reads: CASRYQETQYF. In nucleotides, the CDR3 is TGTGCCAGCAGGTACCAAGAGACCCAGTACTTC.

The V gene is TRBV6-5, the J gene TRBJ1-6; 7 bases fit TRBD1. Germline loops: CDR1 MNHEY, CDR2 SVGAGI. Trimming removed 10 bases from V and 6 bases from J; junction bases left unmatched: 6. The CDR3 covers 13 residues. The DNA of the CDR3 is TGTGCCATCTCACAGGGGTCTAATTCACCCCTCCACTTT. Translating gives CAISQGSNSPLHF.

V is TRBV30 and J is TRBJ1-1; the match to TRBD1 covers 7 bases. The CDR3 extends over 13 amino acids. Per the germline V gene, CDR1 is GTSNPN and CDR2 is SVGIG (reference sequence). With 6 bases clipped from V and 2 bases from J, the junction kept 6 bases outside the gene matches. The CDR3 region is CACMDRRNTEAFF. The CDR3, as DNA: TGTGCCTGTATGGACAGGCGAAACACTGAAGCTTTCTTT.

This chain joins TRBV19 and TRBJ1-1; D may be TRBD1 (5 bases). The germline V gene has CDR1 LNHDA and CDR2 SQIVND (reference sequence). The ends were cut back, 0 bases at V and 1 base at J, with 15 bases in the middle. The CDR3 runs to 17 residues. The CDR3 nucleotides read TGTGCCAGTAGTATAGATTTCCGGAGGGGCGCGAACACTGAAGCTTTCTTT. The encoded protein is CASSIDFRRGANTEAFF.

The chain has TRBV29-1 and TRBJ1-1; 7 nucleotides align to TRBD1. The germline V gene has CDR1 SQVTM and CDR2 ANQGSEA. The CDR3 loop spans 13 amino acids. V was clipped by 5 bases and J by 3 bases; unmatched bases: 6. The chain's CDR3 is CSVKQGTDTEAFF. CDR3 coding DNA: TGCAGCGTTAAACAGGGGACGGACACTGAAGCTTTCTTT. Drawing the rest from reference TRBV29-1 and TRBJ1-1, the complete variable domain is SAVISQKPSRDICQRGTSLTIQCQVDSQVTMMFWYRQQPGQSLTLIATANQGSEATYESGFVIDKFPISRPNLTFSTLTVSNMSPEDSSIYLCSVKQGTDTEAFFGQGTRLTVV.

Only one count was recorded for this clone. The chain combines TRBV7-4 with TRBJ2-1; perhaps D is TRBD1 or TRBD2 (5 bases each). The CDR3 totals 15 residues. Germline V gene data show CDR1 as SGHVT and CDR2 as SQSDAQ. Trimming left V 1 base short and J 2 bases short, with 9 bases between. This CDR3 reads CASSLGGLAYNEQFF. In nucleotides, the CDR3 is TGTGCCAGCAGCTTAGGGGGGTTAGCCTACAATGAGCAGTTCTTC.

The V call is TRBV5-4, the J call TRBJ1-1, with D possibly TRBD1 on 5 matching bases. The CDR3 is made up of 16 amino acids. The V end was cut by 0 bases, the J end by 4 bases, with 16 bases between. CDR1 is SGHNT and CDR2 is YYREEE in the germline V gene (reference sequence). For the CDR3, the DNA is TGTGCCAGCAGCTTGGGGGGCAGGGCAATCCTCACTGAAGCTTTCTTT. It is translated as CASSLGGRAILTEAFF.

As concerns this clone: Additional DNA sequences in this sample encode the identical CDR3. The DNA for the CDR3 is TGTGCCAGCAGCCAAGGGACAGGAAGCTACAATGAGCAGTTCTTC. Its translation is CASSQGTGSYNEQFF. The chain joins TRBV3-1 (or the pseudogene TRBV3-2) to TRBJ2-1; the match to TRBD1 covers 7 bases. Germline V gene lookup returns CDR1 LGHDT and CDR2 YNNKEL (reference sequence). The CDR3 is 15 amino acids. V was clipped by 1 base and J by 3 bases; unmatched bases: 3.

The table lists this clone with a few counts. This chain links TRBV21-1 with TRBJ2-4; the D call TRBD1 from the table was never checked on the DNA. TRBV21-1 is a listed pseudogene. This CDR3 spans 17 amino acids. The CDR3 loop reads CASSKKRTGLAKNIQYF. For the CDR3, the DNA is TGTGCCAGCAGCAAAAAAAGGACAGGGCTAGCCAAAAACATTCAGTACTTC.

This rearrangement joins TRBV7-6 to TRBJ1-5, with D unclear. Germline lookup yields CDR1 SGHVS and CDR2 FNYEAQ. This CDR3 is built from 13 residues. Deletions cut 5 bases from V and 1 base from J, with 6 bases between. CDR3 in DNA: TGTGCCAGCAGCCGAGGAAGCAATCAGCCCCAGCATTTT. It codes for CASSRGSNQPQHF.

This rearrangement joins TRBV3-1 (or the pseudogene TRBV3-2) to TRBJ2-2, with D hard to call. This CDR3 has 14 residues. V was clipped by 1 base and J by 8 bases, with 11 bases between them. Germline V gene data show CDR1 as LGHDT and CDR2 as YNNKEL (reference sequence). In nucleotides, the CDR3 is TGTGCCAGCAGCCAAGGGTCGGGTTTTGGGGAGCTGTTTTTT. As protein: CASSQGSGFGELFF.

This chain uses TRBV7-9 with TRBJ2-1; no firm D call. Germline CDR1 is SEHNR and CDR2 is FQNEAQ (reference sequence). The V and J ends lost 0 bases and 7 bases respectively, with 10 bases between them. The CDR3 has 14 residues. CDR3 sequence (DNA): TGTGCCAGCAGCTTAGCGGGTAATTTTAATGAGCAGTTCTTC. Protein product: CASSLAGNFNEQFF.

This clone was detected only a few times. CDR3 sequence reads: CASTGGGTEAFF. The CDR3 DNA is TGTGCCAGCACTGGAGGGGGCACTGAAGCTTTCTTT. The genes are TRBV3-1 (or the pseudogene TRBV3-2) and TRBJ1-1; D is perhaps TRBD1 (6 bases). CDR3 length: 12 amino acids. Germline CDR1 and CDR2: LGHDT and YNNKEL (reference sequence). Trimming stripped 7 bases from V and 4 bases from J, with 10 bases between.

The chain employs TRBV7-8 and TRBJ1-1; D is possibly TRBD1 (6 bases). This CDR3 comprises 14 residues. Germline loops: CDR1 SGHVS, CDR2 FQNEAQ. V lost 2 bases, J lost 5 bases, and 12 bases lay in between. The CDR3 reads CASSLQGLRTEAFF. DNA of the CDR3: TGTGCCAGCAGCTTACAGGGGTTACGGACTGAAGCTTTCTTT.

This chain connects TRBV7-9 to TRBJ2-3, with D uncertain. Germline CDR1 reads SEHNR; CDR2 reads FQNEAQ (reference sequence). The CDR3 runs to 14 residues. V gave up 5 bases and J gave up 5 bases, with 14 bases separating them. CDR3 nucleotide sequence: TGTGCCAGCAGCCTGGGCTCTCCGAGAGATACGCAGTATTTT. This encodes CASSLGSPRDTQYF.

V gene TRBV10-1 combines with J gene TRBJ1-1; TRBD1 aligns across 8 bases. The germline gives CDR1 WNHNN, CDR2 SYGVQD (reference sequence). The CDR3 consists of 14 residues. V gave up 4 bases and J gave up 5 bases; unmatched junction bases: 6. The CDR3 sequence: CASSADREGTEAFF. For the CDR3, the DNA is TGCGCCAGCAGTGCGGACAGGGAAGGGACTGAAGCTTTCTTT.